These 25 T cell receptor beta chains came from one sample sequenced in a study of blood T cell repertoires in COVID-19. This table comes from immunoSEQ multiplex PCR, and its TCRdb copy is limited to in-frame clones, with some not included. The data contain roughly 190,000 clones, roughly nine tenths of them singletons. Sample: PBMCs or T cells enriched from blood (not recorded which). The receptor source for this set is a woman younger than 45 who had recovered from COVID-19.

The rearrangement links TRBV3-1 (or the pseudogene TRBV3-2) to TRBJ1-1; a weak D match, TRBD1 (5 bases). Trimming removed 4 bases from V and 10 bases from J, with 10 bases in between. Germline-derived CDR1 and CDR2 are LGHDT and YNNKEL (reference sequence). The CDR3 totals 11 residues. The CDR3 reads CASSPGRGAFF. Here the CDR3 DNA reads TGTGCCAGCAGCCCGGGGAGGGGAGCTTTCTTT.

CDR3 residues: CASSTGPGYYGYTF. The CDR3 DNA follows: TGTGCCAGCAGTACAGGTCCGGGTTACTATGGCTACACCTTC. The rearrangement links TRBV6-2 or TRBV6-3 to TRBJ1-2, with D possibly matching TRBD1 (5 bases). The V gene's germline CDR1 is MNHEY and CDR2 SVGEGT. The CDR3 has 14 residues. V gave up 5 bases and J gave up 3 bases, with 13 bases separating them.

The genes are TRBV11-2 and TRBJ2-5; 7 bases fit TRBD2. The junction had 9 bases not matched to a gene; V was cut back by 4 bases and J by 4 bases. The CDR3 has 15 amino acids. Germline CDR1 reads SGHAT; CDR2 reads FQNNGV. The CDR3 nucleotides read TGTGCCAGCAGCTATGGACTAGACTCCCCAGAGACCCAGTACTTC. As protein: CASSYGLDSPETQYF.

The rearrangement joins TRBV3-1 (or the pseudogene TRBV3-2) to TRBJ1-5, with no clear D. Trimming removed 1 base from V and 7 bases from J, with 11 bases in between. CDR3 length: 14 amino acids. Germline CDR1 and CDR2: LGHDT and YNNKEL (reference sequence). The chain's CDR3 is CASSQGGGKQPQHF. CDR3 DNA: TGTGCCAGCAGCCAAGGAGGAGGGAAACAGCCCCAGCATTTT.

The genes are TRBV3-1 (or the pseudogene TRBV3-2) and TRBJ1-1; D is possibly TRBD1 (6 bases). The CDR3 has 13 residues. The ends were cut back, 7 bases at V and 5 bases at J, with 14 bases in the middle. Germline V lookup: CDR1 LGHDT, CDR2 YNNKEL (reference sequence). The chain's CDR3 is CASNTLQGTEAFF. The CDR3 DNA reads as TGTGCCAGCAATACTCTTCAGGGGACTGAAGCTTTCTTT.

The V gene is TRBV9, the J gene TRBJ2-1, with TRBD2 matching 14 bases. With V trimmed by 4 bases and J by 6 bases, 6 bases remained unmatched. This CDR3 is built from 16 residues. Germline CDR1 reads SGDLS; CDR2 reads YYNGEE. CDR3 sequence reads: CASSPRLAGGSNEQFF. CDR3 nucleotide sequence: TGTGCCAGCAGCCCCAGACTAGCGGGAGGGAGCAATGAGCAGTTCTTC.

V and J are TRBV7-9 and TRBJ1-5; 9 bases match TRBD1. Germline V gene sequence: CDR1 SEHNR, CDR2 FQNEAQ (reference sequence). This CDR3 spans 17 amino acids. V lost 4 bases to trimming and J lost 2 bases; unmatched junction nucleotides: 9. The CDR3 coding sequence is TGTGCCAGCAGCTCTCAGTCTGGGACAGGGCGCAATCAGCCCCAGCATTTT. Translation gives CASSSQSGTGRNQPQHF.

This clone was recorded only once. The CDR3 protein is CAFQRGPSYEQYF. DNA of the CDR3: TGTGCCTTTCAGCGGGGGCCCTCCTACGAGCAGTACTTC. The J gene is TRBJ2-7, the V gene TRBV30; 8 bases match TRBD2. In germline, CDR1 is GTSNPN, CDR2 SVGIG (reference sequence). The V segment lost 7 bases and the J segment 0 bases; nucleotides outside the gene matches: 5. This CDR3 region has 13 residues.

V is TRBV7-9 and J is TRBJ2-4, with 11 nucleotides matching TRBD1. The CDR3 contains 14 residues. CDR1 SEHNR and CDR2 FQNEAQ come from the germline V gene (reference sequence). Germline trimming cut 1 base from V and 9 bases from J; bases unmatched to any gene: 2. Here the CDR3 reads CASSLGGTGGIQYF. CDR3 coding DNA: TGTGCCAGCAGCTTAGGAGGGACAGGGGGCATTCAGTACTTC.

The chain combines TRBV2 with TRBJ1-1, with TRBD1 as a possible D gene (6 bases). Germline CDR1 reads SNHLY; CDR2 reads FYNNEI. V was trimmed by 6 bases and J by 3 bases, leaving 11 bases between them. CDR3 length: 13 amino acids. The CDR3 region is CASSPNRDTEAFF. The CDR3 DNA sequence: TGTGCCAGCAGCCCTAACAGGGACACTGAAGCTTTCTTT.

The chain has TRBV5-1 and TRBJ1-6; 8 bases are shared with TRBD1. Germline V gene sequence: CDR1 SGHRS, CDR2 YFSETQ. The CDR3 sequence is 15 residues long. Trimming cost V 4 bases and J 7 bases; bases outside gene matches: 7. The CDR3 is CASSPGTGGNSPLHF. CDR3 sequence (DNA): TGCGCCAGCAGCCCTGGTACAGGGGGGAATTCACCCCTCCACTTT.

V is TRBV30 and J is TRBJ1-2; 8 bases agree with TRBD1. V lost 2 bases, J lost 5 bases, and 4 bases stayed unmatched. CDR3 size: 13 residues. Germline V lookup: CDR1 GTSNPN, CDR2 SVGIG (reference sequence). In nucleotides, the CDR3 is TGTGCCTGGAGTCAGAACAGGGGGTATGGCTACACCTTC. This codes for CAWSQNRGYGYTF.

The sample holds a few counts of this clone. The V and J genes are TRBV7-2 and TRBJ1-3, with TRBD1 matching over 8 bases. The CDR3 contains 16 residues. Trimming at V came to 4 bases and at J to 1 base, leaving 6 bases not matched to a gene. Germline V lookup: CDR1 SGHTA, CDR2 FQGNSA. CDR3 in amino acids: CASSYVQGGSGNTIYF. The DNA of the CDR3 is TGTGCCAGCAGCTATGTACAGGGGGGTTCTGGAAACACCATATATTTT.

The J gene is TRBJ1-3, the V gene TRBV4-2, with TRBD1 identical over 8 bases. Germline CDR1 and CDR2: LGHNA and YNFKEQ. The ends lost 5 bases at V and 0 bases at J; junction bases unmatched: 3. The CDR3 is 15 residues long. In DNA form, the CDR3 reads TGTGCCAGCAGCTGGGACAGGAACTCTGGAAACACCATATATTTT. It is translated as CASSWDRNSGNTIYF.

This chain connects TRBV5-4 to TRBJ2-1; D is perhaps TRBD2 (7 bases). V was clipped by 0 bases and J by 7 bases, with 14 bases between them. CDR3 length: 15 amino acids. CDR1 is SGHNT, CDR2 YYREEE, per germline (reference sequence). CDR3 protein: CASSLAGGYGNEQFF. The DNA of the CDR3 is TGTGCCAGCAGCTTGGCGGGGGGCTATGGGAATGAGCAGTTCTTC.

The gene calls are TRBV4-2 and TRBJ1-4; possibly TRBD1 for D (5 bases). The CDR3 totals 16 residues. Trimming pared 5 bases from V and 0 bases from J, leaving 13 bases between. Germline assignment: CDR1 LGHNA and CDR2 YNFKEQ. The CDR3 region is CASSSQGSTTNEKLFF. CDR3 nucleotides: TGTGCCAGCAGCTCCCAGGGTTCCACAACTAATGAAAAACTGTTTTTT.

As to this clone: The identical CDR3 is also encoded by other nucleotide sequences in the sample. The chain carries TRBV9 and TRBJ2-1; 9 nucleotides line up with TRBD2. CDR3 length equals 15 residues. V lost 3 bases to trimming and J lost 4 bases; unmatched junction nucleotides: 5. Per the germline V gene, CDR1 is SGDLS and CDR2 is YYNGEE. CDR3 bases: TGTGCCAGCAGCGCCGATAGCGGGAGATACAATGAGCAGTTCTTC. This sequence encodes CASSADSGRYNEQFF.

The chain employs TRBV28 and TRBJ1-1; D might be TRBD1 (6 bases). In germline, CDR1 is MDHEN, CDR2 SYDVKM. The germline V and J ends were trimmed by 2 bases and 2 bases, with 12 bases remaining between them. This CDR3 comprises 15 residues. CDR3 nucleotide sequence: TGTGCCAGCAGTTTACCAGGGGAATCAAACACTGAAGCTTTCTTT. Translating gives CASSLPGESNTEAFF.

The chain combines TRBV9 with TRBJ2-3, with 11 bases matching TRBD2. CDR1 is SGDLS and CDR2 is YYNGEE in the germline V gene. There are 15 residues in the CDR3. J gave up 4 bases and V 3 bases, and 4 bases lay outside the gene matches. The chain's CDR3 is CASSARLAGSDTQYF. The CDR3 nucleotides are TGTGCCAGCAGCGCTCGACTAGCGGGATCAGATACGCAGTATTTT.

Regarding this clone: At one of its ends the junction is not consistent with the germline gene, which may arise from a read error. The chain employs TRBV7-2 and TRBJ1-3; no definite D call. In germline, CDR1 is SGHTA, CDR2 FQGNSA. The CDR3 is 15 residues long. The CDR3, as DNA: TGTGCCAGCAGCCCGACCGACATTTCGGGAAGCACCATATATTTT. This translates into CASSPTDISGSTIYF.

The genes are TRBV3-1 (or the pseudogene TRBV3-2) and TRBJ1-1; the match to TRBD1 covers 7 bases. CDR3 length: 15 residues. CDR1 and CDR2 from the germline V gene are LGHDT and YNNKEL (reference sequence). Losses at the gene ends were 4 bases for V and 2 bases for J; bases not matched to a gene: 7. The CDR3 here is CASSLTQGINTEAFF. The CDR3 nucleotides are TGTGCCAGCAGCCTCACACAGGGGATTAACACTGAAGCTTTCTTT.

This chain's CDR3 is CASSLRAARHEQYF. DNA of the CDR3: TGTGCCAGCAGCTTACGAGCGGCTAGGCACGAGCAGTACTTC. The chain couples TRBV7-9 to TRBJ2-7, with D perhaps TRBD2 (5 bases). Between the trimmed V and J ends, which lost 2 bases and 5 bases, there was a span of 13 bases. This CDR3 is built from 14 residues. The germline gives CDR1 SEHNR, CDR2 FQNEAQ (reference sequence).

The chain joins TRBV7-2 to TRBJ1-1; D is possibly TRBD1 (5 bases). Germline V CDR1 and CDR2: SGHTA, FQGNSA. The CDR3 covers 13 residues. The ends were cut back, 0 bases at V and 7 bases at J, with 9 bases in the middle. Written as DNA, the CDR3 is TGTGCCAGCAGCTTAGCGCCCAGGGATGAAGCTTTCTTT. This sequence encodes CASSLAPRDEAFF.

The genes are TRBV6-5 and TRBJ2-7; 12 bases line up with TRBD2. Looked up from germline, CDR1 is MNHEY and CDR2 is SVGAGI. V lost 6 bases, J lost 2 bases, and 5 bases stayed unmatched. This CDR3 has 15 residues. CDR3 in DNA: TGTGCCAGCAGCCTTACTAGCGGGAGGCCCTACGAGCAGTACTTC. It translates to CASSLTSGRPYEQYF.

The chain links TRBV7-2 to TRBJ1-2; D is perhaps TRBD1 (5 bases). The CDR3 length is 14 residues. Trimming cost V 2 bases and J 7 bases, with 14 bases left between them. Germline-derived CDR1 and CDR2 are SGHTA and FQGNSA. The CDR3, as DNA: TGTGCCAGCAGCTTATCTAGGGGATCGGGTGGCTACACCTTC. It translates to CASSLSRGSGGYTF.